A selection of T cell receptor beta chains follows, all from one sample in a study of blood T cell repertoires in COVID-19. Method: immunoSEQ multiplex PCR; TCRdb's copy keeps in-frame clones and lacks some. The sample comprises about 170,000 clones, roughly 86% of which are singletons, and roughly 1.4% rests with the top ten. Source material: peripheral blood. The receptor source for this set is a woman aged 50 to 65 with acute or convalescent COVID-19. Each CDR3 is given with its conserved first and last residue. The D gene is left open where the match is weak. A row's size may be missing; if present it is once, few, many or a size class.

j_call clone_size v_call d_call cdr3_aa cdr3_nt
TRBJ1-2 NA TRBV9 NA CASSVDDKYGYTF TGTGCCAGCAGCGTAGATGACAAATATGGCTACACCTTC
TRBJ1-1 NA TRBV6-5 TRBD1 CASRTGQGAGTEAFF TGTGCCAGCAGGACGGGACAGGGGGCGGGCACTGAAGCTTTCTTT
TRBJ1-2 NA TRBV24-1 NA CATSEPGDYGYTF TGTGCCACCAGTGAACCGGGGGACTATGGCTACACCTTC
TRBJ1-2 NA TRBV3-1/TRBV3-2 NA CASTHSEISYGYTF TGTGCCAGCACCCATTCGGAGATTAGCTATGGCTACACCTTC
TRBJ2-3 NA TRBV15 NA CATNPDYPGTDTQYF TGTGCCACCAATCCCGACTACCCCGGCACAGATACGCAGTATTTT
TRBJ2-3 NA TRBV4-1 TRBD2 CASSQGVAGAADTQYF TGCGCCAGCAGCCAAGGTGTAGCGGGAGCGGCAGATACGCAGTATTTT
TRBJ1-3 NA TRBV2 NA CASSAGALGNTIYF TGTGCCAGCAGTGCAGGGGCGTTAGGAAACACCATATATTTT
TRBJ2-7 NA TRBV4-3 TRBD1 CASSQGPGQGDLYEQYF TGCGCCAGCAGCCAGGGGCCGGGACAGGGGGACCTCTACGAGCAGTACTTC
TRBJ2-5 NA TRBV12-5 NA CASGVEETQYF TGTGCTAGTGGCGTTGAAGAGACCCAGTACTTC
TRBJ1-1 NA TRBV7-9 NA CASSLDRGGEAFF TGTGCCAGCAGCTTAGATAGGGGTGGTGAAGCTTTCTTT
TRBJ2-5 NA TRBV7-2 TRBD2 CASSQITSGGASQETQYF TGTGCCAGCAGCCAAATAACTAGCGGGGGGGCCTCCCAAGAGACCCAGTACTTC
TRBJ1-2 once TRBV9 NA CASSDQGLHGYTF TGTGCCAGCAGCGACCAGGGGTTGCATGGCTACACCTTC
TRBJ1-1 NA TRBV7-3 NA CASSLSGGPEAFF TGTGCCAGCAGCCTCTCCGGGGGTCCTGAAGCTTTCTTT
TRBJ2-3 NA TRBV9 NA CASSGGADTQYF TGTGCCAGCAGCGGGGGCGCAGATACGCAGTATTTT
TRBJ1-1 NA TRBV6-5 TRBD1 CASSFDRGGPAEAFF TGTGCCAGCAGTTTCGACAGGGGTGGGCCCGCTGAAGCTTTCTTT
TRBJ2-3 NA TRBV4-3 NA CASSQKTGPDTQYF TGCGCCAGCAGCCAAAAAACAGGGCCAGATACGCAGTATTTT
TRBJ1-2 NA TRBV7-2 NA CASSLFRDYGYTF TGTGCCAGCAGCTTATTCAGGGACTATGGCTACACCTTC